This T cell receptor (beta chain) originates from a study of blood T cell repertoires in COVID-19. Study-wide context: Sites in the United States, Italy and Spain provided acute and convalescent COVID-19 samples. PBMCs, B-cell-depleted T cells, or T cells were the source of the cDNA or gDNA that made up the material.

In the original processing: Amplifying reference gene primers gave estimates of nucleated cell counts. Produced via immunoSEQ multiplex PCR; TCRdb's table is partial and in-frame only. V and J calls and clone size come straight from that table; D and trimming were deduced from the DNA. The profile shows about 54,000 clones, over 75% of them singletons. Germline assignment: CDR1 MNHEY and CDR2 SVGAGI. V was pared by 0 bases and J by 3 bases, with 11 bases between. The CDR3 loop spans 15 amino acids. This chain uses TRBV6-5 with TRBJ1-2; D is undetermined. The material sequenced was peripheral blood. This clonotype was obtained from a middle-aged woman with active COVID-19. The CDR3: CASSYSGRRHYGYTF. CDR3 nucleotide sequence: TGTGCCAGCAGTTACTCGGGCAGAAGGCACTATGGCTACACCTTC.